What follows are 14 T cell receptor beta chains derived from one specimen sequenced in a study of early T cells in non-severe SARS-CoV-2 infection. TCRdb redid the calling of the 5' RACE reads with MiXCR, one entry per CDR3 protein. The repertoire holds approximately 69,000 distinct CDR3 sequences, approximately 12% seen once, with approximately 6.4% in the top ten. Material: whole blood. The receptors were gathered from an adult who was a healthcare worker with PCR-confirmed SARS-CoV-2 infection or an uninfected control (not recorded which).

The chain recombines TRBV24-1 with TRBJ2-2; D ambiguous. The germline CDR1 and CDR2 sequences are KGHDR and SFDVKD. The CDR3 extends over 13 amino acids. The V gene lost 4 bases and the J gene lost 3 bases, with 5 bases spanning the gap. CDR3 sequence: CATSELHTGELFF. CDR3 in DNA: TGTGCCACCAGTGAGCTACACACCGGGGAGCTGTTTTTT.

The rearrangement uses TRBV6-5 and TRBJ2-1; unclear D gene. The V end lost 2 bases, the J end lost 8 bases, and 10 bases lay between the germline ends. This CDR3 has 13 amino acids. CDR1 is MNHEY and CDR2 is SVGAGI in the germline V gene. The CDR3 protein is CASSYTPGHEQFF. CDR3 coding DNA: TGTGCCAGCAGTTACACGCCAGGCCATGAGCAGTTCTTC.

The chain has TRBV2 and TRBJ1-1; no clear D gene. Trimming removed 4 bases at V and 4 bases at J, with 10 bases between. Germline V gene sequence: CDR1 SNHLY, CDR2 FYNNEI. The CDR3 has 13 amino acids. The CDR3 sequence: CASSAEMATEAFF. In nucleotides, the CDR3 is TGTGCCAGCAGTGCAGAGATGGCCACTGAAGCTTTCTTT.

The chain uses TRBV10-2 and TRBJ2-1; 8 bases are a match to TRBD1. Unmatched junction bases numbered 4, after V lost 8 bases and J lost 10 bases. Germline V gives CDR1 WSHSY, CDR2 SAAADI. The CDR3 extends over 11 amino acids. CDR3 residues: CASSGGNEQFF. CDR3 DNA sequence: TGCGCCAGCTCAGGGGGCAACGAGCAGTTCTTC.

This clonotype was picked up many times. CDR3: CASSQGSLAGDDDFHEQFF. CDR3 coding DNA: TGTGCCAGCAGCCAGGGGTCACTAGCGGGAGATGATGATTTCCATGAGCAGTTCTTC. The V call is TRBV7-9, the J call TRBJ2-1, with 11 bases aligning to TRBD2. Germline V gives CDR1 SEHNR, CDR2 FQNEAQ (reference sequence). The V and J ends lost 5 bases and 8 bases, in that order; junction bases with no gene match: 20. The CDR3 totals 19 residues.

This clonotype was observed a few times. CDR3 bases: TGCGCCAGCAGCTTGACTAGCGGGAGGGCTGAGCAGTTCTTC. Protein: CASSLTSGRAEQFF. J is TRBJ2-1 and V is TRBV5-1, with 13 bases fitting TRBD2. CDR3 size: 14 residues. V lost 1 base and J lost 9; bases outside the gene matches: 1. Germline V gene data show CDR1 as SGHRS and CDR2 as YFSETQ.

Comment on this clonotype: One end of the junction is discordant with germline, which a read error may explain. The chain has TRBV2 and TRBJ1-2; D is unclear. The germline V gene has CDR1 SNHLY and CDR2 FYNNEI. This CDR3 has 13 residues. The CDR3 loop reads CASSEGRHYGYTF. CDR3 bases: TGTGCCAGCAGTGAAGGCAGGCACTACGGCTACACCTTC.

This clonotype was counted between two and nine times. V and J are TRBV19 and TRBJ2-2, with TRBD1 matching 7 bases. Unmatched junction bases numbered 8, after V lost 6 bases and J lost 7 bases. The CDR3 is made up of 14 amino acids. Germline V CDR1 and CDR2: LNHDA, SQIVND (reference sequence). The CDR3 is CASRPGGTDGELFF. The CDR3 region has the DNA TGTGCCAGTAGGCCAGGGGGTACCGACGGGGAGCTGTTTTTT.

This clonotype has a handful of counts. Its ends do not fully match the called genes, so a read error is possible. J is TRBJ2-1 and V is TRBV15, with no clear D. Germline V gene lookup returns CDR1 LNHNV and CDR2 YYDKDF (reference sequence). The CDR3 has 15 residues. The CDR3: CVTSRVERPVREQFF. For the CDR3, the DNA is TGTGTCACCAGCAGAGTGGAGCGTCCCGTGAGGGAGCAGTTCTTC.

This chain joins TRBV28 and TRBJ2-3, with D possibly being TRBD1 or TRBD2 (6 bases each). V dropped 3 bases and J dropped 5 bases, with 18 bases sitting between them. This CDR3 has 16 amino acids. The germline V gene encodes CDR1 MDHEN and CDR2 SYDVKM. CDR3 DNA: TGTGCCAGCAGTTTTCGGAGGGGGGTAGCTCGAGATACGCAGTATTTT. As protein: CASSFRRGVARDTQYF.

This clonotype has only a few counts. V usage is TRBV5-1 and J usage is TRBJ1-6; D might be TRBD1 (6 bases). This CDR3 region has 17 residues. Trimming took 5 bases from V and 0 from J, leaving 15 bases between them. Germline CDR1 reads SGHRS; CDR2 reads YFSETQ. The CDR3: CASSNVGHGSYNSPLHF. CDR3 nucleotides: TGCGCCAGCAGTAATGTGGGACATGGCTCCTATAATTCACCCCTCCACTTT.

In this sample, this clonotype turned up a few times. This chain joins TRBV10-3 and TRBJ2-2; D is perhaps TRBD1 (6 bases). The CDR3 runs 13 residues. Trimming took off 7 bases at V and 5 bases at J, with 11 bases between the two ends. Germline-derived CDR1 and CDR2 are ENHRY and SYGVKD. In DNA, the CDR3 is TGTGCCATCACTCCAAGGGGGACCGGGGAGCTGTTTTTT. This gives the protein CAITPRGTGELFF.

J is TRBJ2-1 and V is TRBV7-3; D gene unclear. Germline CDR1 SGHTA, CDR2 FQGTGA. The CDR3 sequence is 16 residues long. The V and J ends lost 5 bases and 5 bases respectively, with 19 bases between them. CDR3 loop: CASSAGPPTLDNEQFF. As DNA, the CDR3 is TGTGCCAGCAGCGCCGGCCCTCCGACCCTGGACAATGAGCAGTTCTTC.

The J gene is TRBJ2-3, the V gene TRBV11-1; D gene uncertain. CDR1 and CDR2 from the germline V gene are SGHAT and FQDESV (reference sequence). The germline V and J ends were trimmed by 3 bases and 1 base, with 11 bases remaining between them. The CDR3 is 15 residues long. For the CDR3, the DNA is TGTGCCAGCAGCTTCGGGCAGCCTCGCACAGATACGCAGTATTTT. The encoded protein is CASSFGQPRTDTQYF.